The clone carrying this TCR beta chain has only a few counts. The antigen remains unidentified. TCRdb itself ran the PCR reads through MiXCR, one entry per CDR3 protein. This sample has around 470,000 distinct CDR3 sequences; 20% to 25% occur once, and the top ten carry more than 0.8%. The CDR3 length is 13 residues. V shed 0 bases and J shed 2 bases, with 4 bases lying between them. Germline CDR1 SGDLS, CDR2 YYNGEE. This specimen comes from a study of molecular identifiers for immune sequencing clone quantification. Study background: Replicates partitioned RNA from around 18,000 or 91,000 naive CD8 cells into five parts, sequencing four. General study points: Among 800,000 to 1,000,000 naive cells, spiked Jurkat TCR RNA from a single cell was reportedly detectable.

Using a CD8+CD4-CCR7+CD45RA+ phenotype, naive CD8 T cells were sorted. This sequence was found in a human donor in good health. Some libraries in this study had Jurkat cell RNA spiked in. Sequencing was performed on naive CD8+ T cells from blood, with Jurkat cell RNA spiked in. Subset described: FACS-sorted CD8+CD4-CCR7+CD45RA+ naive T cells. The chain combines TRBV9 with TRBJ2-3; D gene uncertain. CDR3 in DNA: TGTGCCAGCAGCGTAGCAGTCACAGATACGCAGTATTTT. Encoded protein: CASSVAVTDTQYF.